This TCR beta chain was documented in a study of CD8+CD57+ T cells in acquired aplastic anemia. Regarding the study as a whole: Patients and controls had in common 25 to 30 CD8+ CDR3 sequences.

Genomic DNA was employed as the template in profiling TCR beta VDJ and CDR3. TCRdb processed the reads anew with MiXCR; each CDR3 protein has one entry. The sample holds about 170,000 distinct CDR3 sequences; about 48% are singletons and the top ten take approximately 1%. Deletions cut 0 bases from V and 6 bases from J, with 7 bases between. Germline loops: CDR1 SGHTA, CDR2 FQGNSA. CDR3 length equals 13 residues. This clonotype occurred many times. Its antigen is not identified. Sequencing was carried out using sorted CD4+, CD8+, or CD8+CD57+ T cells (not recorded which) from PBMCs. This clonotype originated in a human donor in good health. The chain combines TRBV7-2 with TRBJ2-3; tentatively, D is TRBD2 (6 bases). The chain's CDR3 is CASSLASGDTQYF. DNA for the CDR3: TGTGCCAGCAGCTTAGCGAGCGGGGATACGCAGTATTTT.